This record covers a single TCR beta chain. This record belongs to a study of OX40 agonist ivuxolimab in advanced cancers. Clones were read by immunoSEQ multiplex PCR, and TCRdb kept only the in-frame ones, dropping some. The sample shows around 48,000 clones, 84% of them seen only once. Germline CDR1 and CDR2: SGHAT and FQNNGV. This CDR3 has 14 residues. V was trimmed by 5 bases and J by 5 bases, leaving 12 bases between them. The chain couples TRBV11-2 to TRBJ2-2; D tentatively reads TRBD1 or TRBD2 (5 bases each). This TCR was recovered from an adult with an advanced solid tumor such as melanoma, head and neck, liver or kidney cancer. The sample consisted of CD4+ or CD8+ T cells sorted from blood, taken in a trial of the OX40 agonist ivuxolimab. The chain's CDR3 is CASSAGTGTGELFF. The CDR3 DNA sequence: TGTGCCAGCAGCGCCGGGACCGGGACCGGGGAGCTGTTTTTT.